These 28 T cell receptor beta chains were sequenced from one sample in a study of blood T cell repertoires in COVID-19. Method: immunoSEQ multiplex PCR; TCRdb's copy keeps in-frame clones and lacks some. The table includes around 200,000 clones, roughly 80% detected once. The sequenced sample was peripheral blood. The receptor set was obtained from a human donor in a cohort sampled during active COVID-19.

The chain couples TRBV7-4 to TRBJ2-2, with TRBD2 matching over 9 bases. J lost 5 bases, V lost 7 bases, and 5 bases had no gene match. The CDR3 extends over 14 amino acids. The germline gives CDR1 SGHVT, CDR2 SQSDAQ. The CDR3 reads CASTGGGETGELFF. The CDR3 coding sequence is TGTGCCAGCACCGGCGGGGGGGAAACCGGGGAGCTGTTTTTT.

This clone was picked up one time. This chain connects TRBV2 to TRBJ1-4; D may be TRBD1 (6 bases). The V end lost 2 bases, the J end lost 8 bases, and 15 bases lay between the germline ends. Germline-derived CDR1 and CDR2 are SNHLY and FYNNEI. The CDR3 is 15 residues long. CDR3 sequence reads: CASSERTASKEKLFF. CDR3 nucleotides: TGTGCCAGCAGTGAAAGGACAGCCTCAAAAGAAAAACTGTTTTTT.

This clone appeared a few times. The J gene is TRBJ1-1, the V gene TRBV20-1; no clear D. The germline V and J ends were trimmed by 4 bases and 0 bases, with 3 bases remaining between them. Germline V gene sequence: CDR1 DFQATT, CDR2 SNEGSKA (reference sequence). The CDR3 covers 11 residues. The CDR3 DNA follows: TGCAGTGCTATAATGAACACTGAAGCTTTCTTT. It yields the protein CSAIMNTEAFF.

The rearrangement links TRBV6-5 to TRBJ2-7, with 10 bases lining up with TRBD1. The CDR3 is 15 residues long. Germline trimming cut 5 bases from V and 3 bases from J; bases unmatched to any gene: 7. Germline CDR1 MNHEY, CDR2 SVGAGI. The chain's CDR3 is CASSTGTGESYEQYF. For the CDR3, the DNA is TGTGCCAGCAGTACCGGGACAGGGGAAAGCTACGAGCAGTACTTC.

This clone was seen only a few times. J is TRBJ1-1 and V is TRBV6-5, with TRBD1 as a possible D gene (5 bases). The CDR3 totals 14 residues. Trimming took off 6 bases at V and 2 bases at J, with 13 bases between the two ends. Germline CDR1 reads MNHEY; CDR2 reads SVGAGI. The CDR3 region has the DNA TGTGCCAGCAGAGCCCATGACAGAAACACTGAAGCTTTCTTT. It specifies CASRAHDRNTEAFF.

The chain is built from TRBV6-5 and TRBJ1-2, with TRBD1 identical over 7 bases. The V gene's germline CDR1 is MNHEY and CDR2 SVGAGI. V shed 6 bases and J 8 bases; nucleotides not matched to a gene: 6. There are 12 residues in the CDR3. The CDR3 nucleotides are TGTGCCAGCAGAGACAGGGCGCGGGGCTACACCTTC. Translating it yields CASRDRARGYTF.

This clone was seen once. The chain couples TRBV19 to TRBJ2-7; 7 bases are shared with TRBD1. With V trimmed by 6 bases and J by 8 bases, 16 bases remained unmatched. CDR1 is LNHDA and CDR2 is SQIVND in the germline V gene (reference sequence). This CDR3 contains 15 residues. This chain's CDR3 is CASSPRQGAVSQQYF. The CDR3 DNA reads TGTGCCAGTAGCCCCAGACAGGGTGCGGTTAGCCAGCAGTACTTC. The whole variable domain, remainder taken from reference TRBV19 and TRBJ2-7, is DGGITQSPKYLFRKEGQNVTLSCEQNLNHDAMYWYRQDPGQGLRLIYYSQIVNDFQKGDIAEGYSVSREKKESFPLTVTSAQKNPTAFYLCASSPRQGAVSQQYFGPGTRLTVT.

This chain joins TRBV4-1 and TRBJ2-6; TRBD2 might be the D (6 bases). V was pared by 1 base and J by 2 bases, with 12 bases between. CDR1 is MGHRA and CDR2 is YSYEKL in the germline V gene. This CDR3 contains 17 residues. In DNA, the CDR3 is TGCGCCAGCAGCCAAGCCGAGGGAGGAACTGGGGCCAACGTCCTGACTTTC. Its protein product is CASSQAEGGTGANVLTF.

This clone was counted once. The genes are TRBV5-1 and TRBJ2-2, with a possible D match to TRBD2 (6 bases). The germline CDR1 and CDR2 sequences are SGHRS and YFSETQ. Trimming removed 4 bases at V and 5 bases at J, with 18 bases between. This CDR3 contains 16 residues. CDR3 sequence reads: CASSLAGGWGTGELFF. CDR3 coding DNA: TGCGCCAGCAGCCTCGCCGGGGGATGGGGGACCGGGGAGCTGTTTTTT.

V gene TRBV27 combines with J gene TRBJ1-4, with D uncertain. CDR1 is MNHEY, CDR2 SMNVEV, per germline (reference sequence). V was trimmed by 1 base and J by 7 bases, leaving 10 bases between them. The CDR3 is made up of 14 amino acids. CDR3 DNA sequence: TGTGCCAGCAGTTTATTTCCGGGTGGTGAAAAACTGTTTTTT. Its protein is CASSLFPGGEKLFF.

The chain is built from TRBV5-6 and TRBJ1-6; D ambiguous. With 1 base removed from V and 5 bases from J, the gap between germline ends came to 16 bases. This CDR3 is built from 17 residues. CDR1 is SGHDT, CDR2 YYEEEE, per germline. CDR3 nucleotides: TGTGCCAGCAGCTTGAATGGATGGGGAGTGGATAATTCACCCCTCCACTTT. Its protein product is CASSLNGWGVDNSPLHF.

The CDR3 here is CASSPRQGLDSPLHF. DNA of the CDR3: TGTGCCAGCAGCCCAAGACAGGGGCTGGATTCACCCCTCCACTTT. The rearrangement uses TRBV27 and TRBJ1-6; 8 bases fit TRBD1. The CDR3 contains 15 residues. V shed 6 bases, J shed 8 bases, and the junction held 9 bases outside the gene matches. CDR1 and CDR2 (germline): MNHEY, SMNVEV (reference sequence).

There are a few counts of this clone. The chain has TRBV4-2 and TRBJ2-1, with 9 nucleotides matching TRBD2. V was clipped by 4 bases and J by 4 bases; unmatched bases: 5. Looked up from germline, CDR1 is LGHNA and CDR2 is YNFKEQ. This CDR3 is 15 amino acids long. CDR3 amino acids: CASSPSGELYNEQFF. In DNA form, the CDR3 reads TGTGCCAGCAGCCCTAGCGGGGAGCTATACAATGAGCAGTTCTTC.

The chain couples TRBV12-3 or TRBV12-4 to TRBJ1-1; 7 bases fit TRBD1. The J segment lost 12 bases and the V segment lost 5 bases, leaving 6 bases of the junction unmatched. This CDR3 has 11 residues. This CDR3 reads CASSEGQVSFF. CDR3 DNA sequence: TGTGCCAGCAGTGAAGGACAGGTTTCTTTCTTT.

The chain couples TRBV10-3 to TRBJ2-6; TRBD1 matches at 10 bases. Germline V gives CDR1 ENHRY, CDR2 SYGVKD. V shed 8 bases, J shed 2 bases, and the junction held 9 bases outside the gene matches. CDR3 length: 17 residues. As DNA, the CDR3 is TGTGCCATCGGAGCAGCGACAGGGGGCGCTGGGGCCAACGTCCTGACTTTC. Translated, it gives CAIGAATGGAGANVLTF.

The chain combines TRBV25-1 with TRBJ1-1; TRBD1 matches at 11 bases. The CDR3 covers 14 residues. CDR1 is MGHDK and CDR2 is SYGVNS in the germline V gene. J gave up 7 bases and V 4 bases, and 5 bases lay outside the gene matches. In DNA, the CDR3 is TGTGCCAGCAGTGGGTGGGACAGGGGGAATGAAGCTTTCTTT. Residues: CASSGWDRGNEAFF.

The rearrangement links TRBV5-1 to TRBJ2-5; 9 nucleotides align to TRBD2. The germline V gene encodes CDR1 SGHRS and CDR2 YFSETQ. This CDR3 has 17 residues. Germline trimming cut 1 base from V and 1 base from J; bases unmatched to any gene: 8. The chain's CDR3 is CASSLTASGGFQETQYF. CDR3 sequence (DNA): TGCGCCAGCAGCTTGACGGCCAGCGGGGGGTTCCAAGAGACCCAGTACTTC.

The chain links TRBV27 to TRBJ1-2; TRBD1 aligns across 7 bases. The germline V gene encodes CDR1 MNHEY and CDR2 SMNVEV (reference sequence). Unmatched junction bases numbered 19, after V lost 6 bases and J lost 0 bases. This CDR3 is built from 19 residues. CDR3 in DNA: TGTGCCAGCAGCCCTTACCCACTGGAGCTAGACAGGGCTAACTATGGCTACACCTTC. Translation: CASSPYPLELDRANYGYTF.

The chain recombines TRBV30 with TRBJ2-1; D possibly corresponds to TRBD1 (7 bases). This CDR3 comprises 15 residues. The germline V gene encodes CDR1 GTSNPN and CDR2 SVGIG (reference sequence). Trimming took 5 bases from V and 4 from J, leaving 18 bases between them. The CDR3 sequence: CAWRGGTENYNEQFF. The CDR3 DNA follows: TGTGCCTGGCGAGGGGGGACAGAAAATTACAATGAGCAGTTCTTC.

The chain links TRBV19 to TRBJ1-2; 9 nucleotides line up with TRBD1. This CDR3 contains 12 residues. After removal of 9 bases from V and 10 bases from J, the junction contained 9 bases not matched to a gene. Per the germline V gene, CDR1 is LNHDA and CDR2 is SQIVND (reference sequence). The CDR3 coding sequence is TGTGCCAGCACTTCCGGGACAGGGATCTACACCTTC. Amino acid sequence: CASTSGTGIYTF.

This chain connects TRBV3-1 (or the pseudogene TRBV3-2) to TRBJ2-7, with TRBD2 matching 15 bases. CDR1 and CDR2 from the germline V gene are LGHDT and YNNKEL (reference sequence). J lost 7 bases, V lost 1 base, and 5 bases had no gene match. The CDR3 has 16 amino acids. The DNA for the CDR3 is TGTGCCAGCAGCCAAGGGAGGGGACTAGCGGGGGGAGAGCAGTACTTC. Its protein product is CASSQGRGLAGGEQYF.

This chain uses TRBV5-1 with TRBJ1-1; 8 positions agree with TRBD1. This CDR3 comprises 15 residues. Looked up from germline, CDR1 is SGHRS and CDR2 is YFSETQ. J was trimmed by 0 bases and V by 3 bases; bases with no gene match: 4. In DNA, the CDR3 is TGCGCCAGCAGCTGGACAGGGTCGGTGAACACTGAAGCTTTCTTT. Protein sequence: CASSWTGSVNTEAFF.

The chain employs TRBV5-1 and TRBJ1-3; no clear D. The CDR3 contains 14 residues. Germline V CDR1 and CDR2: SGHRS, YFSETQ. V dropped 4 bases and J dropped 0 bases, with 8 bases sitting between them. The CDR3 spells CASSLSDSGNTIYF. In nucleotides, the CDR3 is TGCGCCAGCAGCCTAAGCGACTCTGGAAACACCATATATTTT.

There are a few counts of this clone. The V call is TRBV12-5, the J call TRBJ2-7, with 8 bases aligning to TRBD1. V lost 6 bases, J lost 3 bases, and 1 base stayed unmatched. The germline V gene encodes CDR1 LGHNT and CDR2 FRNRAP. The CDR3 runs 12 residues. The CDR3 DNA reads TGTGCTAGTGGAGGGACAGGCTACGAGCAGTACTTC. Protein: CASGGTGYEQYF. Combining the CDR3 with reference TRBV12-5 and TRBJ2-7 gives the whole variable domain DARVTQTPRHKVTEMGQEVTMRCQPILGHNTVFWYRQTMMQGLELLAYFRNRAPLDDSGMPKDRFSAEMPDATLATLKIQPSEPRDSAVYFCASGGTGYEQYFGPGTRLTVT.

The chain joins TRBV5-1 to TRBJ1-1; TRBD1 matches at 8 bases. The CDR3 runs 17 residues. With V trimmed by 0 bases and J by 1 base, 8 bases remained unmatched. CDR1 and CDR2 (germline): SGHRS, YFSETQ. The CDR3 loop is CASSLAAGTGPNTEAFF. CDR3 DNA: TGCGCCAGCAGCTTGGCCGCCGGGACAGGCCCGAACACTGAAGCTTTCTTT.

This chain joins TRBV18 and TRBJ1-2, with D possibly being TRBD1 (5 bases). CDR1 is KGHSH and CDR2 is LQKENI in the germline V gene. V lost 3 bases, J lost 2 bases, and 10 bases lay in between. The CDR3 runs 14 residues. CDR3 loop: CASSPAGNNYGYTF. DNA of the CDR3: TGTGCCAGCTCACCCGCAGGGAACAACTATGGCTACACCTTC. The full variable domain, with the rest looked up from reference TRBV18 and TRBJ1-2, is NAGVMQNPRHLVRRRGQEARLRCSPMKGHSHVYWYRQLPEEGLKFMVYLQKENIIDESGMPKERFSAEFPKEGPSILRIQQVVRGDSAAYFCASSPAGNNYGYTFGSGTRLTVV.

CDR3 nucleotide sequence: TGTGCCAGCAGCTTAAGGGCTGGGACAGAGAACACTGAAGCTTTCTTT. This sequence encodes CASSLRAGTENTEAFF. V usage is TRBV11-2 and J usage is TRBJ1-1; 7 nucleotides match TRBD1. CDR1 and CDR2 (germline): SGHAT, FQNNGV. The length of the CDR3 is 16 residues. V shed 2 bases and J 1 base; nucleotides not matched to a gene: 7.

The genes are TRBV3-1 (or the pseudogene TRBV3-2) and TRBJ1-2, with TRBD1 identical over 10 bases. From germline, CDR1 is LGHDT and CDR2 YNNKEL (reference sequence). This CDR3 contains 15 residues. V lost 4 bases and J lost 7; bases outside the gene matches: 9. The DNA of the CDR3 is TGTGCCAGCAGCCCCCAATGGACAGGGGGGATTGGCTACACCTTC. Protein product: CASSPQWTGGIGYTF.